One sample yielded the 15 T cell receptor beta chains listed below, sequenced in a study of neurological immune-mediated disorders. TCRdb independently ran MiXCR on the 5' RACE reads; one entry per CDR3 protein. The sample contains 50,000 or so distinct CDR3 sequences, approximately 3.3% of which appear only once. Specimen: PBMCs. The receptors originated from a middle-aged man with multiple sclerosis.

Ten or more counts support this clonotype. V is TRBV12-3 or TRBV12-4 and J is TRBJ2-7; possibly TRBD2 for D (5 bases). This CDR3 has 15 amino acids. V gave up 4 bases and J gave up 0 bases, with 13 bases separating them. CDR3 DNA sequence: TGTGCCAGCAGTTCGAGCTACCGGGACTCCTACGAGCAGTACTTC. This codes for CASSSSYRDSYEQYF.

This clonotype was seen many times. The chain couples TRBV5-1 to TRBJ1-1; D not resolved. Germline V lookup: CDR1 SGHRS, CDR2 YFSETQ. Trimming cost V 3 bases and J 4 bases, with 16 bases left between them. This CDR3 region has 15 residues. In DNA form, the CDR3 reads TGCGCCAGCAGCTACGCCTTCGCAAGGGCCACTGAAGCTTTCTTT. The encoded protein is CASSYAFARATEAFF.

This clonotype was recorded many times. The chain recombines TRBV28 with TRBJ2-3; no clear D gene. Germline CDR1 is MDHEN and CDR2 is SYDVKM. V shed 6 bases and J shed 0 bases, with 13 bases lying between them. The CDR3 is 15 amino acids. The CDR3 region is CASSLRPDSTDTQYF. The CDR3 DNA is TGTGCCAGCAGCCTCCGCCCTGATAGCACAGATACGCAGTATTTT.

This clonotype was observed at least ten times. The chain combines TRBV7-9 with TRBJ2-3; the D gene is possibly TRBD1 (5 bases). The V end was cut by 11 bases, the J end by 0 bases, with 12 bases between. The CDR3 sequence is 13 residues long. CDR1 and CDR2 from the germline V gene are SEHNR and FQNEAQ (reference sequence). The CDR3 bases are TGTGCCGCAAGGGGTAATAGCACAGATACGCAGTATTTT. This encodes CAARGNSTDTQYF. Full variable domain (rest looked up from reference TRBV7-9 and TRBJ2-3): DTGVSQNPRHKITKRGQNVTFRCDPISEHNRLYWYRQTLGQGPEFLTYFQNEAQLEKSRLLSDRFSAERPKGSFSTLEIQRTEQGDSAMYLCAARGNSTDTQYFGPGTRLTVL.

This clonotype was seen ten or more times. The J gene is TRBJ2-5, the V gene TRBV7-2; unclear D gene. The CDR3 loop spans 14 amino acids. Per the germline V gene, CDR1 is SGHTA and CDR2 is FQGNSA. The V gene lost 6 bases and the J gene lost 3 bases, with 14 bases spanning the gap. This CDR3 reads CASSQFGLEETQYF. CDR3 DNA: TGTGCCAGCAGTCAATTCGGTCTGGAAGAGACCCAGTACTTC.

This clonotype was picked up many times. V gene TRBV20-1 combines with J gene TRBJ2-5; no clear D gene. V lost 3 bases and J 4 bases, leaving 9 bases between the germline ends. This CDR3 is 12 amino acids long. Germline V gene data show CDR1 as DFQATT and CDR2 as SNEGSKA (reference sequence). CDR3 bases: TGCAGTGCTAGCCTGCTAGGAGAGACCCAGTACTTC. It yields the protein CSASLLGETQYF.

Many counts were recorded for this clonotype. This chain's CDR3 is CASSLNFGHEQYF. CDR3 in DNA: TGTGCCAGCAGCTTGAATTTTGGCCACGAGCAGTACTTC. V gene TRBV5-6 combines with J gene TRBJ2-7, with D unresolved. The CDR3 totals 13 residues. V was shortened by 1 base and J by 5 bases, with 10 bases between the two germline ends. Germline values: CDR1 SGHDT, CDR2 YYEEEE.

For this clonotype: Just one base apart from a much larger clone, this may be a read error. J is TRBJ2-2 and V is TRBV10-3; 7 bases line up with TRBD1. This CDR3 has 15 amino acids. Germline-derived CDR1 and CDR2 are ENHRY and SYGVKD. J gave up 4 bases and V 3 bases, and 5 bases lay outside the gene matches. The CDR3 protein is CAISDPGQTTGELFF. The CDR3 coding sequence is TGTGCCATCAGTGACCCGGGACAGACCACCGGGGAGCTGTTTTTT.

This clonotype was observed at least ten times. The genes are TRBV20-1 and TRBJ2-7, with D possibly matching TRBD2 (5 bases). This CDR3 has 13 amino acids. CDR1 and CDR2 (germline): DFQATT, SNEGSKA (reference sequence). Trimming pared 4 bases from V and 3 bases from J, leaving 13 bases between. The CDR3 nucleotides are TGCAGTGCTAAGGGAGCCTCCATCTACGAGCAGTACTTC. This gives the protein CSAKGASIYEQYF.

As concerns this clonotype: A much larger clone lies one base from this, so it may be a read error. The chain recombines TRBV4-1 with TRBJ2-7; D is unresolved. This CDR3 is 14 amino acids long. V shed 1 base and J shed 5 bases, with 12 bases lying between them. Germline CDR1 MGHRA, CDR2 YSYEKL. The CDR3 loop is CASSQVENSNEQYF. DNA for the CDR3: TGCGCCAGCAGCCAAGTCGAAAATTCCAACGAGCAGTACTTC.

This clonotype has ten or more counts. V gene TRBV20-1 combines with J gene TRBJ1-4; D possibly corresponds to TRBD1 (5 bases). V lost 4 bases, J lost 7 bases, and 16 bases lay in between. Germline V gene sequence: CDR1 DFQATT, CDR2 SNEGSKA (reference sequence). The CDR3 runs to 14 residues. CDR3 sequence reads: CSATVGGFREKLFF. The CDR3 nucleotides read TGCAGTGCTACCGTGGGGGGGTTTCGTGAAAAACTGTTTTTT.

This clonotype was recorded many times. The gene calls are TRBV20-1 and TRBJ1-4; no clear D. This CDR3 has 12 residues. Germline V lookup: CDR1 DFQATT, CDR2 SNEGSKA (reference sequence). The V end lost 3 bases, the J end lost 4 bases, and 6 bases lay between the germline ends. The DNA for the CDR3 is TGCAGTGCTAGTAACAGTAATGAAAAACTGTTTTTT. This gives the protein CSASNSNEKLFF.

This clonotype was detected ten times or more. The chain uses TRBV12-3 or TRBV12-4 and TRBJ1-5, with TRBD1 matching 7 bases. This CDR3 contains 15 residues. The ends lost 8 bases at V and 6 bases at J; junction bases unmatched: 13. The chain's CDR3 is CASGSNRGDGQPQHF. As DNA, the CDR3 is TGTGCCAGCGGCTCCAACAGGGGAGACGGTCAGCCCCAGCATTTT.

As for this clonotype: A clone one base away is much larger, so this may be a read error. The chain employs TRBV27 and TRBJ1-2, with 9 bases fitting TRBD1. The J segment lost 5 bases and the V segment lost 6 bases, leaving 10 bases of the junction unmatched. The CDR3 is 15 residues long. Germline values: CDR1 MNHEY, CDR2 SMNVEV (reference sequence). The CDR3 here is CASRGMGQGLYGYTF. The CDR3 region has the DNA TGTGCCAGCAGGGGAATGGGACAGGGATTATATGGCTACACCTTC.

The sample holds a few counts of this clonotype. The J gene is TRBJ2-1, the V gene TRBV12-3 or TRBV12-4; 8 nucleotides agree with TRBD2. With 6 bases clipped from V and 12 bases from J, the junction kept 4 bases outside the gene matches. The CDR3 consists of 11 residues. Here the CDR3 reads CASRTGLAQFF. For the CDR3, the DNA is TGTGCCAGCAGAACAGGACTAGCGCAGTTCTTC.